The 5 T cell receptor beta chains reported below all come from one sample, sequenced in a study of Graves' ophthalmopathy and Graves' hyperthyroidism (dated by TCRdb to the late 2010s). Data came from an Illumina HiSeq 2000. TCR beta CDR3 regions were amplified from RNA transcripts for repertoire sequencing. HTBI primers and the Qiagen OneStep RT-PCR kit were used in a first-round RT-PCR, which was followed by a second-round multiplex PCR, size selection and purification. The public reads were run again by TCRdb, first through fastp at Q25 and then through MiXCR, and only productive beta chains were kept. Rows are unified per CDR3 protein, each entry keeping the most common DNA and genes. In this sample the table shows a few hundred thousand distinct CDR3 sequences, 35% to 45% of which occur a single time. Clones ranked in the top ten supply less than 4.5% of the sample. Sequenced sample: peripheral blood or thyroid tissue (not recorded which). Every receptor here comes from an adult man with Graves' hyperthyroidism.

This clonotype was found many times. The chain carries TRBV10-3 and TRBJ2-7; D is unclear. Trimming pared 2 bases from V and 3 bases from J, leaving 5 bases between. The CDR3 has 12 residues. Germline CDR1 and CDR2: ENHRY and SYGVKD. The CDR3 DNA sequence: TGTGCCATCAGTGAGACCTTCTACGAGCAGTACTTC. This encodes CAISETFYEQYF.

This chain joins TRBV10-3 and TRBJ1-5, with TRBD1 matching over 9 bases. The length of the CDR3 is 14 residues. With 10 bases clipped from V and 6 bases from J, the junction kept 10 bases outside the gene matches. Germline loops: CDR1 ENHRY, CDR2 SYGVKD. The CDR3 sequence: CATEDRGWAQPQHF. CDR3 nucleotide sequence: TGTGCCACCGAGGACAGGGGTTGGGCTCAGCCCCAGCATTTT.

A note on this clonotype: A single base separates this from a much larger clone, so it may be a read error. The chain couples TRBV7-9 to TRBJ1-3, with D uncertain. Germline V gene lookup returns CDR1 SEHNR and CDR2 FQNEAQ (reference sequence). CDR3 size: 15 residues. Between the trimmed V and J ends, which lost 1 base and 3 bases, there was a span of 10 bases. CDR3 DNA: TGTGCCAGCAGCTTAGGTCCGGGAGGTGGAAACACCATATATTTT. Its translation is CASSLGPGGGNTIYF.

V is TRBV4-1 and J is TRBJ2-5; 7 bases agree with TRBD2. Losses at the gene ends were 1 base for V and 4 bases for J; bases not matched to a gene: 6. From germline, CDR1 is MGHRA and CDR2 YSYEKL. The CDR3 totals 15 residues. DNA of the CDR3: TGCGCCAGCAGCCAAGCGGGAGGACTAGGAGAGACCCAGTACTTC. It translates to CASSQAGGLGETQYF.

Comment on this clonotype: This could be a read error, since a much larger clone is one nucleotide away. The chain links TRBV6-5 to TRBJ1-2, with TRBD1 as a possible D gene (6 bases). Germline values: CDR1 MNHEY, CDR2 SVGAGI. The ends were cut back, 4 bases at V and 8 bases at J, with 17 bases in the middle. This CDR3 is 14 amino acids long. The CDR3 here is CASSLRMAGGGYTF. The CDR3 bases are TGTGCCAGCAGTTTAAGGATGGCTGGGGGCGGCTACACCTTC.